This T cell receptor (beta chain) was documented in a study of OX40 agonist ivuxolimab in advanced cancers. Study summary: Among those enrolled, mean age was about 62 years (range 23 to 79) and about 82% were male.

V lost 1 base to trimming and J lost 4 bases, with 11 bases between them. Germline V gene data show CDR1 as LGHNT and CDR2 as FRNRAP. This CDR3 region has 15 residues. In the case of this clone: Its antigen is as yet unknown.

Some clones are missing from TCRdb's copy, which holds only in-frame ones; the method was immunoSEQ multiplex PCR. The profile shows some 86,000 clones, around 90% of them singletons. Study conclusions and caveats: In the 0.1 to 3.0 mg/kg range, CD4+ and CD8+ blood T cells had expanded clonally by week 6. Expanded peripheral T cells had an undetermined antigen specificity. Low normalized T-cell clonal expansion was also seen in some nonresponders.

The sample here was CD4+ or CD8+ T cells sorted from blood, taken in a trial of the OX40 agonist ivuxolimab. V and J are TRBV12-5 and TRBJ1-5; D gene unclear. The sequence derives from an adult with an advanced solid tumor such as melanoma, head and neck, liver or kidney cancer. CDR3 coding DNA: TGTGCTAGTGGTTTGGGCTCACAGTTGAATCAGCCCCAGCATTTT. Protein: CASGLGSQLNQPQHF.